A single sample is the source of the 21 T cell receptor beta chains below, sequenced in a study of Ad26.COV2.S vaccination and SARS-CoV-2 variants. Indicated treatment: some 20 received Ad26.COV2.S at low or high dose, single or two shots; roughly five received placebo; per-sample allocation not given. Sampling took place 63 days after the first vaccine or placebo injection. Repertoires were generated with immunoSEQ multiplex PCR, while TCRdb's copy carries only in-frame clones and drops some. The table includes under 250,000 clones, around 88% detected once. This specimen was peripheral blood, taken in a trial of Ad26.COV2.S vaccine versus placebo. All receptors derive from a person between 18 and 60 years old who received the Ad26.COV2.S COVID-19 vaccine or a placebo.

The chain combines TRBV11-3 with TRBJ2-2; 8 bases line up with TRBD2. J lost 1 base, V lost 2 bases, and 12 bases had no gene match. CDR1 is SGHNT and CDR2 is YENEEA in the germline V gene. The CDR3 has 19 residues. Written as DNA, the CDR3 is TGTGCCAGCAGCTTAAGGCTAGCGGGCTTCCAAGGGAACACCGGGGAGCTGTTTTTT. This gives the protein CASSLRLAGFQGNTGELFF.

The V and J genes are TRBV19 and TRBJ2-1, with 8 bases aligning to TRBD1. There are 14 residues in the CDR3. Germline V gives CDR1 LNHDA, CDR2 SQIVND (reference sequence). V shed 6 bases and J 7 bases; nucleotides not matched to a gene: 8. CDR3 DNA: TGTGCCAGTAGAGGACAGGGTCTATCAAATGAGCAGTTCTTC. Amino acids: CASRGQGLSNEQFF.

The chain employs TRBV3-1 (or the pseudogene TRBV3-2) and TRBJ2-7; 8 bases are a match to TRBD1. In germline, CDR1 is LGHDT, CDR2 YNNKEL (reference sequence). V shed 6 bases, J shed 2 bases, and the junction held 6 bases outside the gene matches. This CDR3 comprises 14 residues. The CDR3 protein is CASSSGTGAYEQYV. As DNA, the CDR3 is TGTGCCAGCAGTAGTGGGACAGGCGCCTACGAGCAGTACGTC.

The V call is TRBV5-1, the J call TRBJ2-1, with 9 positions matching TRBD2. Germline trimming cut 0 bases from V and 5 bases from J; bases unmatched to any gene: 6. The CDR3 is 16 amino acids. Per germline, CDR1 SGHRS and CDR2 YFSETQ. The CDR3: CASSLARLAADNEQFF. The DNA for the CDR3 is TGCGCCAGCAGCTTGGCCCGACTAGCGGCCGACAATGAGCAGTTCTTC.

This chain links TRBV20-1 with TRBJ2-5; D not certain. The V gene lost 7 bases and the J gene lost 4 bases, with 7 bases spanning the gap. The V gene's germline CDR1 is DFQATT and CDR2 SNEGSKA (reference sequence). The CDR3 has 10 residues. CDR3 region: CSVRTETQYF. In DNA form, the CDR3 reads TGCAGTGTTAGGACAGAGACCCAGTACTTC.

The DNA for the CDR3 is TGTGCCAGCTCATTAGTGGGACAGGCGATGAACACTGAAGCTTTCTTT. Its protein is CASSLVGQAMNTEAFF. The V gene is TRBV18, the J gene TRBJ1-1; 8 nucleotides line up with TRBD1. The CDR3 covers 16 residues. The ends lost 5 bases at V and 0 bases at J; junction bases unmatched: 8. The germline gives CDR1 KGHSH, CDR2 LQKENI.

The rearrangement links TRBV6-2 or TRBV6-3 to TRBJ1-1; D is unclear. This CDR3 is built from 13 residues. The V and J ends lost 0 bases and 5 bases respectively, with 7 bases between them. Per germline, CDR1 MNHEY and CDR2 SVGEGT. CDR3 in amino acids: CASSYSFRTEAFF. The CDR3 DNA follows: TGTGCCAGCAGTTACTCGTTTCGTACTGAAGCTTTCTTT.

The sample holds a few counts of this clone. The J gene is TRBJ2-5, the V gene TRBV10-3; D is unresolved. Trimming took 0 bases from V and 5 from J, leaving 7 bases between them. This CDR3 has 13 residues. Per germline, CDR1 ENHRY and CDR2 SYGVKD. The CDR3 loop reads CAISESFWETQYF. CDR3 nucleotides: TGTGCCATCAGTGAGTCCTTCTGGGAGACCCAGTACTTC.

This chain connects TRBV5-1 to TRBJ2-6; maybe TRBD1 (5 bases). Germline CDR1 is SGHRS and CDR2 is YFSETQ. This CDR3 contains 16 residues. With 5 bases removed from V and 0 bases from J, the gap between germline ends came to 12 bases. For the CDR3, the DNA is TGCGCCAGCAGACCGGACATAGACTCTGGGGCCAACGTCCTGACTTTC. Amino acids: CASRPDIDSGANVLTF.

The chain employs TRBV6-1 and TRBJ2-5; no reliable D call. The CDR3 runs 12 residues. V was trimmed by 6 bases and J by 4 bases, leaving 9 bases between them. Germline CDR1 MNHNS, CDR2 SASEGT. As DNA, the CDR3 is TGTGCCAGCAGATCAAGGATAGAGACCCAGTACTTC. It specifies CASRSRIETQYF.

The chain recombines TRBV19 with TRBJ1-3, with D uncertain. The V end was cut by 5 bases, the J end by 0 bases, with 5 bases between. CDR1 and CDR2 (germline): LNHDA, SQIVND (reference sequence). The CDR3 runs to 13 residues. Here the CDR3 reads CASSSLSGNTIYF. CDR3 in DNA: TGTGCCAGTAGTTCCCTCTCTGGAAACACCATATATTTT.

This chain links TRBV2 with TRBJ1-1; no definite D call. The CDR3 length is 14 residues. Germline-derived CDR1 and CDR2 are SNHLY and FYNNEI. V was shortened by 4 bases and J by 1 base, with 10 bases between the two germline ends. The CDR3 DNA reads TGTGCCAGCAGTGTCCGGCCAGGGAACACTGAAGCTTTCTTT. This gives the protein CASSVRPGNTEAFF.

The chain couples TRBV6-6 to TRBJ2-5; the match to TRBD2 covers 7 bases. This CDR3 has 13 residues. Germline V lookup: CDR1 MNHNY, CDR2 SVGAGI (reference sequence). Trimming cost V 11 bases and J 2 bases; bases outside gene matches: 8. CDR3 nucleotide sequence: TGTGCCGTCGGGGGGAGACTTCAAGAGACCCAGTACTTC. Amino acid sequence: CAVGGRLQETQYF.

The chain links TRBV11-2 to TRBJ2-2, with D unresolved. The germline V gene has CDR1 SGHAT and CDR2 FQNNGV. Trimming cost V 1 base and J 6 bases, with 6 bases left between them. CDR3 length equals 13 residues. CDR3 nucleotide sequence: TGTGCCAGCAGCTTAGTCTCCCCCGGGGAGCTGTTTTTT. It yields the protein CASSLVSPGELFF.

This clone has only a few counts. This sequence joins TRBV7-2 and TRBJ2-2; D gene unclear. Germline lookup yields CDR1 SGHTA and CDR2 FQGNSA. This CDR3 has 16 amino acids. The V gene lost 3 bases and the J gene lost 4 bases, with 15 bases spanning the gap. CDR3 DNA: TGTGCCAGCAGCTTTAGAGGTAGTTTCGGCACCGGGGAGCTGTTTTTT. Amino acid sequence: CASSFRGSFGTGELFF.

For the CDR3, the DNA is TGTGCCAGCAGCCAAGACGGTCCGGGTGTCACAGATACGCAGTATTTT. It codes for CASSQDGPGVTDTQYF. This chain links TRBV4-2 with TRBJ2-3, with D uncertain. Germline V gene lookup returns CDR1 LGHNA and CDR2 YNFKEQ. V lost 0 bases and J lost 2, with 12 bases in between. The CDR3 has 16 residues.

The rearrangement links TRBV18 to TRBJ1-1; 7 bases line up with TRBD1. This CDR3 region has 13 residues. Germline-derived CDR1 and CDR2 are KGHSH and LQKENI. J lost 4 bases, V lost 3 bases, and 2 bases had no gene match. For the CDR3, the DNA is TGTGCCAGCTCACCTGACAGGGCCACTGAAGCTTTCTTT. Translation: CASSPDRATEAFF.

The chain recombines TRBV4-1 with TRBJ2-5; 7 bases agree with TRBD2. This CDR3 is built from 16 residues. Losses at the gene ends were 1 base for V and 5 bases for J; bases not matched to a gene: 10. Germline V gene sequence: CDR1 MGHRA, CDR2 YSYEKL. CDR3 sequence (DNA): TGCGCCAGCAGCCAAGGACCTACCGGGGGAGGGGAGACCCAGTACTTC. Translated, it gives CASSQGPTGGGETQYF.

The CDR3 loop is CASSLERSGNTIYF. The CDR3 nucleotides are TGTGCCAGCAGCTTAGAGAGGTCTGGAAACACCATATATTTT. This chain uses TRBV7-2 with TRBJ1-3; no definite D call. Germline values: CDR1 SGHTA, CDR2 FQGNSA. V was cut by 1 base and J by 1 base, with 5 bases left in between. There are 14 residues in the CDR3.

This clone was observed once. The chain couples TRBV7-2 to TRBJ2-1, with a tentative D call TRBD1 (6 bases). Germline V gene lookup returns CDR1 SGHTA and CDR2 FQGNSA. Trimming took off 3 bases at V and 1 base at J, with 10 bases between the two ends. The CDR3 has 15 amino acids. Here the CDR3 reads CASSFEDSSYNEQFF. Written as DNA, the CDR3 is TGTGCCAGCAGCTTCGAGGACAGTTCCTACAATGAGCAGTTCTTC.

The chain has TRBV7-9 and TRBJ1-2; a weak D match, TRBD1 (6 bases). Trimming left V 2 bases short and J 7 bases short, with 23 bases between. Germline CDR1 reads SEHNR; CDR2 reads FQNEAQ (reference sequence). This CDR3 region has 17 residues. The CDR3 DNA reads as TGTGCCAGCAGCTTATCCCCCTCCACAGGGATAAGGGGTGGCTACACCTTC. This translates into CASSLSPSTGIRGGYTF.